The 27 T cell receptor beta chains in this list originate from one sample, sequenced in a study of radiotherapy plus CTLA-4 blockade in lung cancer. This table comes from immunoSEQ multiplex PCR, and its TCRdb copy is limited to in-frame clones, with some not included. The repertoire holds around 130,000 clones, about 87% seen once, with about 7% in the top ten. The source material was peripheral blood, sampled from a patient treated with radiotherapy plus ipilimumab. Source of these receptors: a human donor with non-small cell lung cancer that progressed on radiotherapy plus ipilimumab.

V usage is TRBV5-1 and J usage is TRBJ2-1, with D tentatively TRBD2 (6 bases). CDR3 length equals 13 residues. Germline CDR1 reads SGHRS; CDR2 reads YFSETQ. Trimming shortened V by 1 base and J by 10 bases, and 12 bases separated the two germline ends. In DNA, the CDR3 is TGCGCCAGCAGCTTGAATATCGGGGGAGAGCAGTTCTTC. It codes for CASSLNIGGEQFF.

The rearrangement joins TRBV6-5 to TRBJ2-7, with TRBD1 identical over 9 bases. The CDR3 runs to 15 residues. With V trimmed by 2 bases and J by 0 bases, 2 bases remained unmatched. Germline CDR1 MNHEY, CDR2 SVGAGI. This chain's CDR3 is CASSYGTGPSYEQYF. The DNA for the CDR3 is TGTGCCAGCAGTTACGGGACAGGGCCCTCCTACGAGCAGTACTTC.

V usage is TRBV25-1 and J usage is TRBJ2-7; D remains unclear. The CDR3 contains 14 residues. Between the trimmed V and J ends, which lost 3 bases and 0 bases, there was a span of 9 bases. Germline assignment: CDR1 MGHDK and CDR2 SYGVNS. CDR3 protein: CASSEGTYSYEQYF. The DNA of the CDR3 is TGTGCCAGCAGTGAGGGTACCTACTCCTACGAGCAGTACTTC.

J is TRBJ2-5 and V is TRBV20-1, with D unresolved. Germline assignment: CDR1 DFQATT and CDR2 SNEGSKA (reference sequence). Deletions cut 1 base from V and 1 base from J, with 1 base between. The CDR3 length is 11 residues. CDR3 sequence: CSARGQETQYF. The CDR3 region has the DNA TGCAGTGCTAGAGGCCAAGAGACCCAGTACTTC.

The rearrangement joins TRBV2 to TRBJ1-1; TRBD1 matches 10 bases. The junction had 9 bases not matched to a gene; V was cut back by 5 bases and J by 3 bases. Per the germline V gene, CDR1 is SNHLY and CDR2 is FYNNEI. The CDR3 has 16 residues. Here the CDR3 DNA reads TGTGCCAGCAGTACGTCCCGGGACAGGGGTGACACTGAAGCTTTCTTT. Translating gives CASSTSRDRGDTEAFF. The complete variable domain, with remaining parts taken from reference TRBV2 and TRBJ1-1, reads EPEVTQTPSHQVTQMGQEVILRCVPISNHLYFYWYRQILGQKVEFLVSFYNNEISEKSEIFDDQFSVERPDGSNFTLKIRSTKLEDSAMYFCASSTSRDRGDTEAFFGQGTRLTVV.

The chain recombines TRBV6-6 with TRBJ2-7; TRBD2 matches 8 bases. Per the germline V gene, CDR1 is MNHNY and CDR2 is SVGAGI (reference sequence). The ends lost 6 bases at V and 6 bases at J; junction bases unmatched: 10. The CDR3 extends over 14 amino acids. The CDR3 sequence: CASSRGSGVVEQYF. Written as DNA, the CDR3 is TGTGCCAGCAGCCGGGGTAGCGGGGTAGTCGAGCAGTACTTC.

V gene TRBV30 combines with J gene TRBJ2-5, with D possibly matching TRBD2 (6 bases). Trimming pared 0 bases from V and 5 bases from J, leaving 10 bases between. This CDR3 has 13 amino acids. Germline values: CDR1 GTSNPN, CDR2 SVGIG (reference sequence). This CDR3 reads CAWSVVAGETQYF. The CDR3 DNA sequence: TGTGCCTGGAGTGTAGTCGCGGGGGAGACCCAGTACTTC.

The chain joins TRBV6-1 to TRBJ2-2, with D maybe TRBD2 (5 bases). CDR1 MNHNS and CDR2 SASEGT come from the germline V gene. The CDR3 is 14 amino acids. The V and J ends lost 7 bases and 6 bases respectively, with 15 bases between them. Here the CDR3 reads CASTKTLRAGELFF. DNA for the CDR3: TGTGCCAGCACCAAAACCTTGAGGGCCGGGGAGCTGTTTTTT.

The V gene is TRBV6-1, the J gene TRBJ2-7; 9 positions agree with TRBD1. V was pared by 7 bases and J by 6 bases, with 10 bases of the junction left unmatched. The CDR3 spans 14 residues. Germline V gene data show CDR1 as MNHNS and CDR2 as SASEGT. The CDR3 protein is CASNPGDRVGEQYF. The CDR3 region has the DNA TGTGCCAGCAATCCCGGGGACAGGGTGGGCGAGCAGTACTTC.

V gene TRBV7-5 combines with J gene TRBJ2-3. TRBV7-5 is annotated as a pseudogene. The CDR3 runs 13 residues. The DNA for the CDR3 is TGTGCCAGAAAGGGGGGTTCCACAGATACGCAGTATTTT. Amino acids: CARKGGSTDTQYF.

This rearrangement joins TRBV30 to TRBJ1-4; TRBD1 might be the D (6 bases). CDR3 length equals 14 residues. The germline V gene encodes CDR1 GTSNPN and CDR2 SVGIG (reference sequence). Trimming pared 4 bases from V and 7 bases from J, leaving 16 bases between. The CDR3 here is CAWTRGQPGEKLFF. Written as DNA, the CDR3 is TGTGCCTGGACACGCGGACAGCCCGGTGAAAAACTGTTTTTT.

CDR3 in DNA: TGTGCCAGCGCTAAGAACACTGAAGCTTTCTTT. As protein: CASAKNTEAFF. The rearrangement uses TRBV2 and TRBJ1-1; D not resolved. The CDR3 consists of 11 residues. Trimming removed 8 bases from V and 1 base from J, with 5 bases in between. Germline V gene sequence: CDR1 SNHLY, CDR2 FYNNEI.

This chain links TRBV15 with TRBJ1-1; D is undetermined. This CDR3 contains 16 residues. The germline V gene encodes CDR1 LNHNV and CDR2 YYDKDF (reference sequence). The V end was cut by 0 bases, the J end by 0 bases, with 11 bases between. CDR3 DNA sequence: TGTGCCACCAGCAGAGAAGAGGTTACCATGAACACTGAAGCTTTCTTT. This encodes CATSREEVTMNTEAFF.

This CDR3 reads CASTDRVVYGYTF. The CDR3 DNA is TGTGCCAGCACTGACAGGGTTGTCTATGGCTACACCTTC. The chain recombines TRBV19 with TRBJ1-2, with 7 bases lining up with TRBD1. V lost 9 bases, J lost 4 bases, and 8 bases stayed unmatched. The CDR3 extends over 13 amino acids. Looked up from germline, CDR1 is LNHDA and CDR2 is SQIVND (reference sequence). The whole variable domain, filled in from reference TRBV19 and TRBJ1-2, reads DGGITQSPKYLFRKEGQNVTLSCEQNLNHDAMYWYRQDPGQGLRLIYYSQIVNDFQKGDIAEGYSVSREKKESFPLTVTSAQKNPTAFYLCASTDRVVYGYTFGSGTRLTVV.

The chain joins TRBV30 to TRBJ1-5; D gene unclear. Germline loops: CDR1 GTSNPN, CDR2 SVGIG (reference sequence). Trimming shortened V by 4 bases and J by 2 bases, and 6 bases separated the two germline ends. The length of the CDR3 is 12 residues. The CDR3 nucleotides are TGTGCCTGGACAGATGGCAATCAGCCCCAGCATTTT. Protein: CAWTDGNQPQHF.

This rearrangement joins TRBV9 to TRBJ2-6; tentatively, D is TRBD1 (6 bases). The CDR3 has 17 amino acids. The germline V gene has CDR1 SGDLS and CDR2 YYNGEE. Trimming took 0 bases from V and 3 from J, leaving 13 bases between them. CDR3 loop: CASSVEAQGGGANVLTF. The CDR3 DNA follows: TGTGCCAGCAGCGTAGAAGCACAGGGCGGTGGGGCCAACGTCCTGACTTTC.

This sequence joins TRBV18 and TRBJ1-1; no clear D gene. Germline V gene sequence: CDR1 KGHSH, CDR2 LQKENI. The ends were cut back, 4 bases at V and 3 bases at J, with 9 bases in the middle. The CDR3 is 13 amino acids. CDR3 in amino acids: CASSRLKDTEAFF. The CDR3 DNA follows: TGTGCCAGCTCACGCCTGAAGGACACTGAAGCTTTCTTT.

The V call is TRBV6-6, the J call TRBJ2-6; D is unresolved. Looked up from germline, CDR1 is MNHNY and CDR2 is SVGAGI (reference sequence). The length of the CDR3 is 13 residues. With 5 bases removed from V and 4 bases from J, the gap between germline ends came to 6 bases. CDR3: CASSPPGANVLTF. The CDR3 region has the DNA TGTGCCAGCAGTCCGCCGGGGGCCAACGTCCTGACTTTC.

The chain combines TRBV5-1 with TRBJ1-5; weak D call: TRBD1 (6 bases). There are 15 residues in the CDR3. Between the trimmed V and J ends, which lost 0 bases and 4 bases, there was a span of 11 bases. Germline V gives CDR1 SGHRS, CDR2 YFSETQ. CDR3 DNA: TGCGCCAGCAGCTTGGGGACAGCGCCGAATCAGCCCCAGCATTTT. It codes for CASSLGTAPNQPQHF.

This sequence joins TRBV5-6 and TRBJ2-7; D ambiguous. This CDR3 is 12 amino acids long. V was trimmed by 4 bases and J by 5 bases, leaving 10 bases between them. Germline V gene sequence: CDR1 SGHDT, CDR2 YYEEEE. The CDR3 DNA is TGTGCCAGCAGCCGATACCAAAACGAGCAGTACTTC. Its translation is CASSRYQNEQYF. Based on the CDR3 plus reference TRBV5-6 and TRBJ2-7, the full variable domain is DAGVTQSPTHLIKTRGQQVTLRCSPKSGHDTVSWYQQALGQGPQFIFQYYEEEERQRGNFPDRFSGHQFPNYSSELNVNALLLGDSALYLCASSRYQNEQYFGPGTRLTVT.

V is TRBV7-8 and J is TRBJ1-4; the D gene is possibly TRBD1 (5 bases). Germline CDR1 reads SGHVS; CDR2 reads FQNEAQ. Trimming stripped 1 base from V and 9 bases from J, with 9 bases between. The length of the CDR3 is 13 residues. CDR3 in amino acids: CASSLVRAQKLFF. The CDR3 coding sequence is TGTGCCAGCAGCTTAGTCAGGGCCCAAAAACTGTTTTTT.

The CDR3 nucleotides read TGTGCCAGCAGCCGGTTGGGGGAAATAGAGACCCAGTACTTC. Protein: CASSRLGEIETQYF. This chain links TRBV14 with TRBJ2-5, with D perhaps assigned TRBD1 or TRBD2 (5 bases each). CDR1 and CDR2 from the germline V gene are SGHDN and FVKESK. The CDR3 has 14 residues. Trimming took off 4 bases at V and 4 bases at J, with 13 bases between the two ends.

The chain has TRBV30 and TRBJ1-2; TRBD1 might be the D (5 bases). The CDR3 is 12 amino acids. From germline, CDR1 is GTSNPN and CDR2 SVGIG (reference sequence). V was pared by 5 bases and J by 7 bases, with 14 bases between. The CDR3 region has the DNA TGTGCCTGGGTGGGCCTCGGGGGTGGCTACACCTTC. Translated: CAWVGLGGGYTF.

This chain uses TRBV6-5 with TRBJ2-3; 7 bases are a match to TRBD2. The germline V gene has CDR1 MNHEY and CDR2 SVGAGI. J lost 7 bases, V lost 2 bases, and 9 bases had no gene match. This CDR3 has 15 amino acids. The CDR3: CASSYNAGARNTQYF. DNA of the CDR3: TGTGCCAGCAGTTACAACGCGGGAGCGAGGAATACGCAGTATTTT.

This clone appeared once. In DNA form, the CDR3 reads TGTGCCAGCAGCTTATCGGGATCCACCGGGGAGCTGTTTTTT. Encoded protein: CASSLSGSTGELFF. The chain is built from TRBV7-3 and TRBJ2-2; weak D call: TRBD2 (5 bases). CDR1 and CDR2 from the germline V gene are SGHTA and FQGTGA. The V end was cut by 2 bases, the J end by 4 bases, with 8 bases between. This CDR3 is built from 14 residues.

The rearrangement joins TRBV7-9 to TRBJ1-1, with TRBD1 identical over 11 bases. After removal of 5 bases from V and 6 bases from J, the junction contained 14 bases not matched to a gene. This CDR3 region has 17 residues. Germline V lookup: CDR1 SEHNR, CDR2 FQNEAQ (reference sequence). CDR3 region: CASSLSPGQGGFAEAFF. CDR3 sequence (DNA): TGTGCCAGCAGCCTTAGTCCGGGACAGGGGGGATTCGCTGAAGCTTTCTTT.

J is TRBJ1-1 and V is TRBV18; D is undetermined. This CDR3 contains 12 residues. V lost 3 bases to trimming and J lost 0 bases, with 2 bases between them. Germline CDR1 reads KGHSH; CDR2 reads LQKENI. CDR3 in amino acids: CASSPLNTEAFF. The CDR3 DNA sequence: TGTGCCAGCTCACCCCTGAACACTGAAGCTTTCTTT.